This T cell receptor beta chain was identified during a study of blood T cells in healthy people across ages. Points from the study as a whole: Since the PBMCs were unsorted, naive and antigen-experienced cells could not be conclusively compared.

This CDR3 is built from 15 residues. V lost 8 bases to trimming and J lost 6 bases; unmatched junction nucleotides: 13. Per germline, CDR1 SGHTA and CDR2 FQGNSA. Each sample yielded at least 6 million isolated PBMCs. It was with a sample-barcoded 5' primer and a J-beta primer mix that a second PCR of roughly 7 to 12 cycles was run. In TCRdb, the 5' RACE reads were re-called with MiXCR into one record per CDR3 protein. The sample holds some 1.5 million distinct CDR3 sequences, 28% seen once. Concerning this clonotype itself: The antigen remains unidentified.

The sequenced sample was blood. The sequence came from a woman between 25 and 40 years old in good health. The chain carries TRBV7-2 and TRBJ2-1; 7 bases agree with TRBD2. CDR3 DNA: TGTGCCAGCCTATGGGGACCGGGAGGCCCCAATGAGCAGTTCTTC. Amino acids: CASLWGPGGPNEQFF.